Each of the 20 T cell receptor beta chains below was sequenced from the same sample in a study of blood T cell repertoires in COVID-19. Some clones are missing from TCRdb's copy, which holds only in-frame ones; the method was immunoSEQ multiplex PCR. The sample consists of around 400,000 clones, about nine tenths of them appearing once. Sample: PBMCs or T cells enriched from blood (not recorded which). These receptors originate from a woman aged 25-40 years who had recovered from COVID-19.

V and J are TRBV18 and TRBJ1-2, with D perhaps matching TRBD1 (5 bases). CDR3 size: 13 residues. CDR1 is KGHSH, CDR2 LQKENI, per germline. Trimming took 4 bases from V and 2 from J, leaving 8 bases between them. The CDR3 loop reads CASSRGENYGYTF. The CDR3 DNA reads TGTGCCAGCTCACGGGGGGAAAACTATGGCTACACCTTC. Drawing the rest from reference TRBV18 and TRBJ1-2, the complete variable domain is NAGVMQNPRHLVRRRGQEARLRCSPMKGHSHVYWYRQLPEEGLKFMVYLQKENIIDESGMPKERFSAEFPKEGPSILRIQQVVRGDSAAYFCASSRGENYGYTFGSGTRLTVV.

The V gene is TRBV7-9, the J gene TRBJ1-4; TRBD1 is a possible D gene (5 bases). The ends were cut back, 4 bases at V and 6 bases at J, with 15 bases in the middle. Germline V gives CDR1 SEHNR, CDR2 FQNEAQ (reference sequence). The CDR3 spans 15 residues. The CDR3 nucleotides read TGTGCCAGCAGCTGGGGCGGTCGGAAAGATGAAAAACTGTTTTTT. This translates into CASSWGGRKDEKLFF.

The chain carries TRBV28 and TRBJ1-1; 9 bases match TRBD1. J lost 11 bases, V lost 5 bases, and 6 bases had no gene match. Germline-derived CDR1 and CDR2 are MDHEN and SYDVKM. The CDR3 length is 12 residues. The CDR3 coding sequence is TGTGCCAGCAGTCCCTGGACAGGGGACGCTTTCTTT. It translates to CASSPWTGDAFF.

The V call is TRBV11-2, the J call TRBJ1-6; the D gene is possibly TRBD1 (6 bases). The CDR3 has 15 residues. V was pared by 4 bases and J by 11 bases, with 18 bases between. CDR1 is SGHAT, CDR2 FQNNGV, per germline. DNA of the CDR3: TGTGCCAGCAGCTCCCTTAGACAGGAGAATCCACCCCTCCACTTT. It codes for CASSSLRQENPPLHF.

This chain uses TRBV6-1 with TRBJ2-7, with 7 nucleotides matching TRBD1. The CDR3 is 15 amino acids. J gave up 1 base and V 0 bases, and 3 bases lay outside the gene matches. Germline V CDR1 and CDR2: MNHNS, SASEGT. CDR3 in amino acids: CASSEAAGGSYEQYF. CDR3 coding DNA: TGTGCCAGCAGTGAAGCGGCAGGGGGTTCCTACGAGCAGTACTTC.

The J gene is TRBJ1-2, the V gene TRBV19; D is perhaps TRBD1 (6 bases). CDR1 LNHDA and CDR2 SQIVND come from the germline V gene (reference sequence). Trimming stripped 6 bases from V and 3 bases from J, with 20 bases between. The CDR3 sequence is 16 residues long. The CDR3 protein is CASRDPDSTPYYGYTF. CDR3 nucleotides: TGTGCCAGTAGAGACCCGGACAGCACCCCATACTATGGCTACACCTTC.

Written as DNA, the CDR3 is TGTGCCAGCAATGAGCGGGGGAGCTCCATCACAGATACGCAGTATTTT. Its protein is CASNERGSSITDTQYF. The rearrangement uses TRBV2 and TRBJ2-3; 8 bases map to TRBD2. The length of the CDR3 is 16 residues. Unmatched junction bases numbered 11, after V lost 7 bases and J lost 2 bases. Germline CDR1 is SNHLY and CDR2 is FYNNEI.

This rearrangement joins TRBV25-1 to TRBJ2-1; TRBD2 matches 11 bases. This CDR3 spans 16 amino acids. V dropped 3 bases and J dropped 2; count of bases not matched to a gene: 3. Germline CDR1 MGHDK, CDR2 SYGVNS. The CDR3 is CASSDTSGRTYNEQFF. CDR3 nucleotide sequence: TGTGCCAGCAGTGATACTAGCGGGAGAACCTACAATGAGCAGTTCTTC.

Comments on this clone: One end of the junction is discordant with germline, which a read error may explain. The V call is TRBV7-7, the J call TRBJ2-2; 13 nucleotides align to TRBD2. The length of the CDR3 is 19 residues. The germline V gene encodes CDR1 SSHAT and CDR2 FNYEAQ (reference sequence). CDR3 bases: TGTGCTAGCAGCGGTGGACTAGCGGGGGCCCTAGGGAACACCGGGGAGCTGTTTTTT. Its protein product is CASSGGLAGALGNTGELFF.

This chain connects TRBV19 to TRBJ2-2, with 11 bases aligning to TRBD2. V lost 7 bases, J lost 6 bases, and 7 bases stayed unmatched. The CDR3 is 15 amino acids. CDR1 LNHDA and CDR2 SQIVND come from the germline V gene (reference sequence). CDR3 DNA sequence: TGTGCCAGTACCCAGACTAGCGGGGCTTCCGGGGAGCTGTTTTTT. Its translation: CASTQTSGASGELFF.

V gene TRBV12-3 or TRBV12-4 combines with J gene TRBJ1-3, with D unresolved. Trimming took 1 base from V and 10 from J, leaving 8 bases between them. The CDR3 contains 12 residues. The CDR3 DNA reads as TGTGCCAGCAGTTTAGTATCCCGTACCATATATTTT. The encoded protein is CASSLVSRTIYF.

The chain employs TRBV3-1 (or the pseudogene TRBV3-2) and TRBJ2-7; the match to TRBD2 covers 8 bases. This CDR3 has 14 residues. Germline V gene sequence: CDR1 LGHDT, CDR2 YNNKEL (reference sequence). V shed 4 bases, J shed 3 bases, and the junction held 5 bases outside the gene matches. The chain's CDR3 is CASSPGLALYEQYF. In DNA form, the CDR3 reads TGTGCCAGCAGCCCTGGACTAGCCCTCTACGAGCAGTACTTC.

The rearrangement joins TRBV7-9 to TRBJ1-1, with TRBD1 as a possible D gene (6 bases). The CDR3 has 16 residues. V lost 2 bases and J lost 2, with 15 bases in between. The germline V gene encodes CDR1 SEHNR and CDR2 FQNEAQ (reference sequence). The CDR3 sequence: CASSLSGGGRNTEAFF. The CDR3 nucleotides are TGTGCCAGCAGCTTATCGGGAGGGGGACGAAACACTGAAGCTTTCTTT.

This clone was recorded once. This rearrangement joins TRBV7-6 to TRBJ1-3; 8 bases agree with TRBD1. Trimming took 5 bases from V and 4 from J; bases not matched to a gene: 13. Germline-derived CDR1 and CDR2 are SGHVS and FNYEAQ. The CDR3 covers 17 residues. The CDR3 DNA reads as TGTGCCAGCAGCCCCCAGGAGGGACAGGTCCCCGGAAACACCATATATTTT. Translating it yields CASSPQEGQVPGNTIYF. The full variable domain, completed using reference TRBV7-6 and TRBJ1-3, is GAGVSQSPRYKVTKRGQDVALRCDPISGHVSLYWYRQALGQGPEFLTYFNYEAQQDKSGLPNDRFSAERPEGSISTLTIQRTEQRDSAMYRCASSPQEGQVPGNTIYFGEGSWLTVV.

The gene calls are TRBV30 and TRBJ2-5; 10 bases are shared with TRBD2. The V gene end was trimmed by 2 bases and the J gene end by 5 bases; junction bases not matched to a gene: 2. CDR1 is GTSNPN and CDR2 is SVGIG in the germline V gene (reference sequence). The CDR3 consists of 13 residues. The CDR3 here is CAWSSGGAETQYF. The CDR3 DNA follows: TGTGCCTGGAGTAGCGGGGGGGCCGAGACCCAGTACTTC.

This chain joins TRBV19 and TRBJ2-1, with TRBD2 matching over 13 bases. V trimming: 1 base; J trimming: 6 bases; junction bases outside the gene matches: 3. This CDR3 is built from 16 residues. CDR1 LNHDA and CDR2 SQIVND come from the germline V gene (reference sequence). CDR3 loop: CASSIATSGGFNEQFF. DNA for the CDR3: TGTGCCAGTAGTATAGCGACTAGCGGGGGGTTCAATGAGCAGTTCTTC.

The V and J genes are TRBV14 and TRBJ2-7; 8 bases match TRBD2. J gave up 2 bases and V 1 base, and 4 bases lay outside the gene matches. The CDR3 covers 15 residues. Per germline, CDR1 SGHDN and CDR2 FVKESK. The CDR3, as DNA: TGTGCCAGCAGCCAAGCAAGTAGCGGGGCCTACGAGCAGTACTTC. Protein product: CASSQASSGAYEQYF.

In its sample, this clone was seen a few times. Other nucleotide sequences in the sample specify the same CDR3. J is TRBJ1-1 and V is TRBV29-1, with a possible D match to TRBD1 (6 bases). Germline CDR1 reads SQVTM; CDR2 reads ANQGSEA. The length of the CDR3 is 14 residues. Trimming removed 4 bases from V and 4 bases from J, with 16 bases in between. CDR3 sequence (DNA): TGCAGCGTTGCCGTCGGGGGAGGGGGCACTGAAGCTTTCTTT. It is translated as CSVAVGGGGTEAFF.

The chain links TRBV19 to TRBJ1-2; D is unclear. The CDR3 consists of 15 residues. V gave up 3 bases and J gave up 3 bases, with 14 bases separating them. The V gene's germline CDR1 is LNHDA and CDR2 SQIVND (reference sequence). CDR3 sequence: CASSIASGLDYGYTF. For the CDR3, the DNA is TGTGCCAGTAGTATCGCTTCGGGGTTAGACTATGGCTACACCTTC. Drawing the rest from reference TRBV19 and TRBJ1-2, the complete variable domain is DGGITQSPKYLFRKEGQNVTLSCEQNLNHDAMYWYRQDPGQGLRLIYYSQIVNDFQKGDIAEGYSVSREKKESFPLTVTSAQKNPTAFYLCASSIASGLDYGYTFGSGTRLTVV.

The genes are TRBV7-9 and TRBJ1-2; D may be TRBD1 (5 bases). Trimming cost V 1 base and J 4 bases, with 10 bases left between them. The CDR3 loop spans 14 amino acids. CDR1 and CDR2 (germline): SEHNR, FQNEAQ (reference sequence). The CDR3 DNA is TGTGCCAGCAGCTTAGTGGGGGGAGGCTATGGCTACACCTTC. It specifies CASSLVGGGYGYTF.